What follows are 5 T cell receptor beta chains derived from one specimen sequenced in a study of T cells after yellow fever vaccination. One entry per CDR3 protein results from TCRdb running MiXCR on the 5' RACE reads. This table holds about 320,000 distinct CDR3 sequences, around 6.8% found once. The material was PBMCs, obtained roughly 45 days after the first yellow fever vaccination. These receptor sequences come from a man between 18 and 35 years old who received the YFV17D yellow fever vaccine.

This clonotype was counted only a few times. The chain joins TRBV5-1 to TRBJ2-1, with D possibly being TRBD1 (6 bases). Germline V gene lookup returns CDR1 SGHRS and CDR2 YFSETQ. This CDR3 is 13 amino acids long. V lost 7 bases to trimming and J lost 10 bases, with 18 bases between them. The CDR3 is CASGPASRGEQFF. The CDR3 region has the DNA TGCGCCAGCGGTCCAGCTAGCAGGGGCGAGCAGTTCTTC.

The chain combines TRBV29-1 with TRBJ2-2, with unresolved D. V lost 7 bases and J 7 bases, leaving 13 bases between the germline ends. The CDR3 is 12 residues long. The germline V gene has CDR1 SQVTM and CDR2 ANQGSEA. As DNA, the CDR3 is TGCAGCGGCAAAACTCCAGGCGGGGAGCTGTTTTTT. It is translated as CSGKTPGGELFF.

The V call is TRBV4-1, the J call TRBJ1-1; D perhaps matches TRBD1 (5 bases). This CDR3 has 16 amino acids. V was pared by 0 bases and J by 3 bases, with 14 bases between. CDR1 is MGHRA and CDR2 is YSYEKL in the germline V gene. The CDR3 DNA follows: TGCGCCAGCAGCCAAGAGGGACTTGGAGGGGACACTGAAGCTTTCTTT. This encodes CASSQEGLGGDTEAFF.

The CDR3 sequence: CASKPPGASGVLEQYF. As DNA, the CDR3 is TGTGCCAGCAAACCGCCCGGGGCTAGCGGCGTTCTTGAGCAGTACTTC. The chain has TRBV5-4 and TRBJ2-7; 7 bases agree with TRBD2. The CDR3 is 16 amino acids. Per germline, CDR1 SGHNT and CDR2 YYREEE (reference sequence). V lost 6 bases and J lost 7; bases outside the gene matches: 19.

This clonotype was counted many times. The chain joins TRBV7-9 to TRBJ2-7; D uncertain. The length of the CDR3 is 12 residues. Trimming cost V 4 bases and J 2 bases, with 6 bases left between them. CDR1 is SEHNR, CDR2 FQNEAQ, per germline (reference sequence). CDR3 residues: CASSSGPYEQYF. In nucleotides, the CDR3 is TGTGCCAGCAGCTCCGGCCCCTACGAGCAGTACTTC.